This T cell receptor (beta chain) comes out of a study of OX40 agonist ivuxolimab in advanced cancers. This CDR3 has 12 amino acids. Germline V gene sequence: CDR1 SNHLY, CDR2 FYNNEI. The V end was cut by 7 bases, the J end by 5 bases, with 9 bases between. Study-wide results and limits: Expanded peripheral T cell antigen specificity was not determined.

With respect to this clone: The antigen remains unidentified.

The assay was immunoSEQ multiplex PCR, and TCRdb's table has in-frame clones only and misses some. The data hold around 41,000 clones, with 85% to 90% observed a single time. Anyone with autoimmune disease history or systemic immunosuppression was excluded. Researchers took blood at baseline, on cycle 4 day 1, and on cycle 7 day 1. V and J are TRBV2 and TRBJ2-1; possible D gene TRBD1, 6 bases. The clonotype was recovered from an adult with an advanced solid tumor such as melanoma, head and neck, liver or kidney cancer. The sequences come from CD4+ or CD8+ T cells sorted from blood, collected in a trial of the OX40 agonist ivuxolimab. The CDR3 DNA is TGTGCCAGCAAAGCAGGGGACAATGAGCAGTTCTTC. Translation: CASKAGDNEQFF. Variable domain in full (rest from reference TRBV2 and TRBJ2-1): EPEVTQTPSHQVTQMGQEVILRCVPISNHLYFYWYRQILGQKVEFLVSFYNNEISEKSEIFDDQFSVERPDGSNFTLKIRSTKLEDSAMYFCASKAGDNEQFFGPGTRLTVL.